This T cell receptor (beta chain) was identified during a study of T-cell reconstitution after alpha-beta-depleted transplantation in children. Whole-study results and caveats: A year had passed since transplant, and T-cell counts and diversity by then came mostly from newly produced T cells.

Points on this clonotype: Antigen unknown. Compared with germline, one end of the junction differs, possibly owing to a read error.

This CDR3 has 13 amino acids. Per the germline V gene, CDR1 is MNHEY and CDR2 is SVGEGT. Unique molecular identifiers featured in how the TCRbeta library was prepared. TCRdb itself ran the PCR reads through MiXCR, one entry per CDR3 protein. The table shows 210,000 or so distinct CDR3 sequences, with 9.5% to 13% occurring only once. The source of this sequence is a child less than two years old with acute myeloid leukemia, due to receive a stem cell transplant. This chain uses TRBV6-2 or TRBV6-3 with TRBJ1-2; D may be TRBD1 (5 bases). The sequences come from PBMCs, collected before TCRalphabeta/CD19-depleted stem cell transplant. The CDR3 DNA reads as TGTGCCAGCAGTTACTCGGGGGATTATGGCGACACCTTC. Its protein product is CASSYSGDYGDTF.